This T cell receptor beta chain is from a study of CD8 T cells in Susac syndrome. V was pared by 4 bases and J by 8 bases, with 12 bases between. The CDR3 is made up of 13 amino acids. With random hexamers, reverse transcription was performed on about 0.45 to 1 ug of RNA. Amplification of TCR beta CDR3 across 54 Vbeta and 13 Jbeta was performed with immunoSEQ multiplex PCR. MiXCR, applied by TCRdb to the immunoSEQ multiplex PCR reads, yields one record per CDR3 protein. The repertoire holds roughly 250,000 distinct CDR3 sequences, with 90% to 97% as singletons. Study observations and caveats: The study's TCR sequencing and HLA analysis drew on a certain number of individuals. That number was acknowledged as relatively small.

With regard to this clonotype: No antigen is known for it.

This TCR was sampled from a human donor with Susac syndrome. The chain recombines TRBV12-3 or TRBV12-4 with TRBJ2-1, with D possibly matching TRBD2 (5 bases). Sequenced input: CD4+ T cells from PBMCs. The CDR3 DNA sequence: TGTGCCAGCAGTTCACTAGAGATGGATGAGCAGTTCTTC. Encoded protein: CASSSLEMDEQFF.